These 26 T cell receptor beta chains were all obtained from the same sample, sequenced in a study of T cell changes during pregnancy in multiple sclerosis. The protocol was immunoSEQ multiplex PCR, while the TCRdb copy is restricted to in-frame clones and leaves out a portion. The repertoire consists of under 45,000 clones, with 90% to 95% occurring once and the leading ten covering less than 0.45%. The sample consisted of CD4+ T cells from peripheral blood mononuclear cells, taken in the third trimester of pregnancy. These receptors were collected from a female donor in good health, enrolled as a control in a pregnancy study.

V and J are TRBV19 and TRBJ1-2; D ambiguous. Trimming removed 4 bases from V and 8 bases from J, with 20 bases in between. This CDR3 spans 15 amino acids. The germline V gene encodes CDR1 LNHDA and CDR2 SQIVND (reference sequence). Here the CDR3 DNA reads TGTGCCAGTAGTACCTGGAGCGGACCCCTCGGGGGCTACACCTTC. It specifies CASSTWSGPLGGYTF.

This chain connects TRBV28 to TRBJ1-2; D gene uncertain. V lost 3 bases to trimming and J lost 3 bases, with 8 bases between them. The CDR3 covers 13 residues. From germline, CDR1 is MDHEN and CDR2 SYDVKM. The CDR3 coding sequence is TGTGCCAGCAGTTTGTGGCCTCACTATGGCTACACCTTC. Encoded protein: CASSLWPHYGYTF.

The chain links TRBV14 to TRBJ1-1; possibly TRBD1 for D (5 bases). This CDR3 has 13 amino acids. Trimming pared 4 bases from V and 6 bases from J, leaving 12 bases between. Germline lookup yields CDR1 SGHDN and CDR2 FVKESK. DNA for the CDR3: TGTGCCAGCAGCCTCGGGCGGGGGGCTGAAGCTTTCTTT. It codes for CASSLGRGAEAFF.

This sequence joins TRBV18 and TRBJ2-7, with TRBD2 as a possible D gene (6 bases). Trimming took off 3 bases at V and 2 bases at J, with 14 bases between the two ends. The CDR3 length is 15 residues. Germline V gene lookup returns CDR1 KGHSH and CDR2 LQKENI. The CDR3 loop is CASSPNPGSTYEQYF. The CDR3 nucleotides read TGTGCCAGCTCACCGAATCCCGGGAGTACCTACGAGCAGTACTTC. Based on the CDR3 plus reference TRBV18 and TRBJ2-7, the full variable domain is NAGVMQNPRHLVRRRGQEARLRCSPMKGHSHVYWYRQLPEEGLKFMVYLQKENIIDESGMPKERFSAEFPKEGPSILRIQQVVRGDSAAYFCASSPNPGSTYEQYFGPGTRLTVT.

The CDR3: CASSLAGGNQETQYF. The DNA of the CDR3 is TGTGCCAGCAGCTTAGCGGGGGGAAACCAAGAGACCCAGTACTTC. The chain carries TRBV7-9 and TRBJ2-5, with D perhaps matching TRBD2 (6 bases). The CDR3 totals 15 residues. V was clipped by 0 bases and J by 0 bases, with 8 bases between them. Germline V gene lookup returns CDR1 SEHNR and CDR2 FQNEAQ (reference sequence).

As DNA, the CDR3 is TGTGCCATCAAACAGGGCCCCGGGGAGCTGTTTTTT. Protein sequence: CAIKQGPGELFF. The chain combines TRBV10-3 with TRBJ2-2; D possibly corresponds to TRBD1 (6 bases). V shed 7 bases and J shed 6 bases, with 9 bases lying between them. Germline V gene sequence: CDR1 ENHRY, CDR2 SYGVKD. The CDR3 spans 12 residues.

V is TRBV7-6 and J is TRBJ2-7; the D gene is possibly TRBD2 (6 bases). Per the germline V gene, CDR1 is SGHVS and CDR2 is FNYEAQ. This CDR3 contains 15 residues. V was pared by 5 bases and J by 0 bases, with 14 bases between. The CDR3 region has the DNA TGTGCCAGCAGCCTAAGGAGGGGTAGCTCCTACGAGCAGTACTTC. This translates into CASSLRRGSSYEQYF.

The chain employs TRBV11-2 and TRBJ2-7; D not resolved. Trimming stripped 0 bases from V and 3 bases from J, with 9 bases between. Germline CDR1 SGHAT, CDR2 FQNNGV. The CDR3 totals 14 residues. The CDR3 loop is CASSLDPKSYEQYF. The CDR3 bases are TGTGCCAGCAGCTTAGACCCGAAGAGCTACGAGCAGTACTTC.

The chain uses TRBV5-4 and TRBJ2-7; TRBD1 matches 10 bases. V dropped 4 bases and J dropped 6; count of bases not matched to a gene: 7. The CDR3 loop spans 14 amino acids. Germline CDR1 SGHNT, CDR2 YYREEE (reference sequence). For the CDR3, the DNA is TGTGCCAGCAGCCCGGGACAGGGGAGGGGCGAGCAGTACTTC. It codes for CASSPGQGRGEQYF.

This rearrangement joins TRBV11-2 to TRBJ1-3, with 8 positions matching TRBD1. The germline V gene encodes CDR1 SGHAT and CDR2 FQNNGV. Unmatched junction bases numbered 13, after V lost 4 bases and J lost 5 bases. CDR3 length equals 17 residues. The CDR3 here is CASSSISPGQGRNTIYF. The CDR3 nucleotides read TGTGCCAGCAGCTCTATCTCCCCAGGACAGGGTAGAAACACCATATATTTT.

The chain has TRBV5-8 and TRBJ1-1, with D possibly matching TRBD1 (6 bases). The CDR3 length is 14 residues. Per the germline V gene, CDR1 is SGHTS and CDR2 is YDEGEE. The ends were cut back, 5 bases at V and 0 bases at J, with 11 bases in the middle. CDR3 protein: CASRIRGLNTEAFF. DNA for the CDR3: TGTGCCAGCAGGATCAGGGGCCTGAACACTGAAGCTTTCTTT.

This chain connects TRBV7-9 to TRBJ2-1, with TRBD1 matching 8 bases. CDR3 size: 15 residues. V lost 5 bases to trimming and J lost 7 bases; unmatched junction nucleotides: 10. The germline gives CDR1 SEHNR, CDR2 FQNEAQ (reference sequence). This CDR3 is CASSPRTGNLNEQFF. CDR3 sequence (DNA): TGTGCCAGCAGCCCGCGGACAGGGAATTTGAATGAGCAGTTCTTC.

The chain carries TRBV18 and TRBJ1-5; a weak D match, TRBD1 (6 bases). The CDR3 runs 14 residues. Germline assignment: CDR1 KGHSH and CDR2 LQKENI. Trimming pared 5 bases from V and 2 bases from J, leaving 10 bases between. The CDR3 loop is CASSGGAGNQPQHF. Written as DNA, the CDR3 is TGTGCCAGCTCAGGGGGGGCGGGCAATCAGCCCCAGCATTTT.

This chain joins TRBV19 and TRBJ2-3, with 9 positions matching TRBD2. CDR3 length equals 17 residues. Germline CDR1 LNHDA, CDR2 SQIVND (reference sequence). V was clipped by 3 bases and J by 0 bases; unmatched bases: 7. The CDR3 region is CASSIISGGPSTDTQYF. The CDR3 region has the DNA TGTGCCAGTAGTATTATAAGCGGGGGGCCGAGCACAGATACGCAGTATTTT. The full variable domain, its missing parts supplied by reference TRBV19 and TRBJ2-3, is DGGITQSPKYLFRKEGQNVTLSCEQNLNHDAMYWYRQDPGQGLRLIYYSQIVNDFQKGDIAEGYSVSREKKESFPLTVTSAQKNPTAFYLCASSIISGGPSTDTQYFGPGTRLTVL.

The CDR3 here is CASSLGSAGNTIYF. The CDR3 DNA reads TGTGCCAGCAGCTTGGGCTCGGCTGGAAACACCATATATTTT. J is TRBJ1-3 and V is TRBV5-5, with no clear D. Trimming left V 0 bases short and J 2 bases short, with 6 bases between. There are 14 residues in the CDR3. CDR1 and CDR2 from the germline V gene are SGHKS and YYEKEE (reference sequence).

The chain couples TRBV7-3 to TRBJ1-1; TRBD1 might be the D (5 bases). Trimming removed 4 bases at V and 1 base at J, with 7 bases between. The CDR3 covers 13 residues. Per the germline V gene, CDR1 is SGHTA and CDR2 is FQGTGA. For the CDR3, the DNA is TGTGCCAGCAGCTCTGACAGGAACACTGAAGCTTTCTTT. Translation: CASSSDRNTEAFF.

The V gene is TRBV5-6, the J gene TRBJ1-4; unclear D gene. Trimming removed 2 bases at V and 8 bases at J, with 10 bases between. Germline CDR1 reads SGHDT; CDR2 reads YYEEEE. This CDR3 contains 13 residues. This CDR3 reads CASSLKRREKLFF. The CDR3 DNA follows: TGTGCCAGCAGCTTAAAGCGGCGAGAAAAACTGTTTTTT.

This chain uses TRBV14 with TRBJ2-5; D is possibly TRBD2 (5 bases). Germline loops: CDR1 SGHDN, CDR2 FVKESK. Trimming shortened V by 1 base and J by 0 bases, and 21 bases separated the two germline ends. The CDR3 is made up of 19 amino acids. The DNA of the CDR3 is TGTGCCAGCAGCCAAGCCGACGTACTGCGGGCTTTGTACCAAGAGACCCAGTACTTC. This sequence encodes CASSQADVLRALYQETQYF.

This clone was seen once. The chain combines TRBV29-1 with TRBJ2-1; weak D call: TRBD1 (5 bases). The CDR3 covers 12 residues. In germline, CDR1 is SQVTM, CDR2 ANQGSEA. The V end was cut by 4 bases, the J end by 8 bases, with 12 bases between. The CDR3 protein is CSVVGAGDEQFF. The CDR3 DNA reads TGCAGCGTTGTAGGGGCTGGGGATGAGCAGTTCTTC.

CDR3 in amino acids: CASSARGGGYNEQFF. The CDR3 nucleotides read TGTGCCAGCAGCGCCCGCGGGGGGGGTTACAATGAGCAGTTCTTC. The rearrangement uses TRBV9 and TRBJ2-1; TRBD2 matches 9 bases. The CDR3 sequence is 15 residues long. Germline V lookup: CDR1 SGDLS, CDR2 YYNGEE. V lost 3 bases, J lost 4 bases, and 5 bases stayed unmatched.

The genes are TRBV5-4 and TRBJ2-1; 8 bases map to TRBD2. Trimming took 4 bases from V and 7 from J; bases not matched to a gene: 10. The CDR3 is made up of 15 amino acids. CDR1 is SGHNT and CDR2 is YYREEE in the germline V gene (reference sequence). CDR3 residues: CASSPGGATANEQFF. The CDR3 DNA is TGTGCCAGCAGCCCGGGGGGGGCCACGGCAAATGAGCAGTTCTTC.

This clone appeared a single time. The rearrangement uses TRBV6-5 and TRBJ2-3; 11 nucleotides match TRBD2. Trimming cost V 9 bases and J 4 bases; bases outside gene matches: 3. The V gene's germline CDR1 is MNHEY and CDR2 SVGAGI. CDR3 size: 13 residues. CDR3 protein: CASSTSGADTQYF. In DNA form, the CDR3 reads TGTGCCAGTTCGACTAGCGGGGCAGATACGCAGTATTTT.

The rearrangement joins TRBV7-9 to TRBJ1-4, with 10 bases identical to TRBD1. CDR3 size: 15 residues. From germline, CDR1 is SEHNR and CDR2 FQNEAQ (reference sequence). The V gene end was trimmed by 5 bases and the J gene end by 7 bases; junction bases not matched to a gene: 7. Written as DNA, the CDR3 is TGTGCCAGCAGCCCAGGGGGACAGGGGCGTGAAAAACTGTTTTTT. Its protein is CASSPGGQGREKLFF.

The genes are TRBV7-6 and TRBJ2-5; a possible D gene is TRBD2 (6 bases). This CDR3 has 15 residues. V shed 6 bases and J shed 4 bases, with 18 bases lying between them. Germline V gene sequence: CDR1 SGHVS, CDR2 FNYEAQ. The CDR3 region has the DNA TGTGCCAGCAGGCCCAATAGCGGTAGTCGAGAGACCCAGTACTTC. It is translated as CASRPNSGSRETQYF.

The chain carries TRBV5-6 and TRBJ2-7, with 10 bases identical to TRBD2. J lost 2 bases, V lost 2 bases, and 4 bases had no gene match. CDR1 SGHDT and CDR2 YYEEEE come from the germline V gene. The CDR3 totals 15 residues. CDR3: CASSFGAGGPYEQYF. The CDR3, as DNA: TGTGCCAGCAGCTTCGGAGCGGGGGGGCCCTACGAGCAGTACTTC.

This CDR3 reads CASSPGWANYGYTF. CDR3 sequence (DNA): TGCGCCAGCAGCCCCGGATGGGCGAACTATGGCTACACCTTC. The rearrangement joins TRBV4-3 to TRBJ1-2, with D unresolved. V was shortened by 4 bases and J by 2 bases, with 11 bases between the two germline ends. This CDR3 spans 14 amino acids. Germline V CDR1 and CDR2: LGHNA, YSLEER.